This T cell receptor (beta chain) was retrieved from a study of blood T cells in healthy people across ages. Study-level findings and limits: Donor CMV status was unknown, possibly confounding expanded clonotype changes.

A second about 7 to 11 cycle PCR used barcoded and J-beta primers. MiXCR was run by TCRdb on the 5' RACE reads, yielding one entry per CDR3 protein. The sample carries 630,000 or so distinct CDR3 sequences, 25% to 35% recorded once. This clonotype was seen a handful of times. Its antigen is undetermined. Collection of about 9.4 milliliters of peripheral blood was performed for each donor. Germline trimming cut 6 bases from V and 4 bases from J; bases unmatched to any gene: 12. The germline gives CDR1 DFQATT, CDR2 SNEGSKA (reference sequence). The CDR3 spans 15 residues. This sequence originates from a woman aged 80 or over in good health. Source material: blood. V usage is TRBV20-1 and J usage is TRBJ1-5, with 7 bases identical to TRBD1. The DNA for the CDR3 is TGCAGTGCCCCCCGTACTAACAGGGGAAATCAGCCCCAGCATTTT. Amino acids: CSAPRTNRGNQPQHF.